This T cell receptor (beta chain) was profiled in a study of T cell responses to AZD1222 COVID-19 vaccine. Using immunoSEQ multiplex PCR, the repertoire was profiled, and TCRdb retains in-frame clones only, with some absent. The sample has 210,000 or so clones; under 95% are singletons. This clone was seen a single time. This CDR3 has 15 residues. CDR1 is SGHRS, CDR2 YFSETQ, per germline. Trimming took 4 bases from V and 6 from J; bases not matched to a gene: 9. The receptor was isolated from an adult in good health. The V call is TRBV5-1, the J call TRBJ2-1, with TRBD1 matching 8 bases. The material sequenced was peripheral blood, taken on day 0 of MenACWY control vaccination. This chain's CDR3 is CASSGRGRLINEQFF. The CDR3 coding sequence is TGCGCCAGCAGCGGCAGGGGGCGCCTCATCAATGAGCAGTTCTTC.